Presented here are 32 T cell receptor beta chains from one specimen sequenced in a study of T cell changes during pregnancy in multiple sclerosis. Sequenced by immunoSEQ multiplex PCR; TCRdb stores in-frame clones only, minus some. The table includes under 85,000 clones, approximately 92% detected once. Sample: CD4+ T cells from peripheral blood mononuclear cells, taken before pregnancy. These receptors were collected from a female donor with multiple sclerosis, enrolled in a pregnancy study.

The chain employs TRBV6-4 and TRBJ2-1, with 12 bases identical to TRBD2. This CDR3 spans 16 amino acids. Trimming took 1 base from V and 9 from J; bases not matched to a gene: 7. In germline, CDR1 is MRHNA, CDR2 SNTAGT. CDR3 bases: TGTGCCAGCAGTGACTTTCTAGCGGGAGGGCCGGCTGAGCAGTTCTTC. It codes for CASSDFLAGGPAEQFF.

This rearrangement joins TRBV19 to TRBJ1-4; D is unresolved. From germline, CDR1 is LNHDA and CDR2 SQIVND (reference sequence). The length of the CDR3 is 14 residues. The germline V and J ends were trimmed by 6 bases and 3 bases, with 11 bases remaining between them. As DNA, the CDR3 is TGTGCCAGTAGGGGCGTCCAAGCTAATGAAAAACTGTTTTTT. Protein sequence: CASRGVQANEKLFF. The full variable domain, rest sourced from reference TRBV19 and TRBJ1-4, is DGGITQSPKYLFRKEGQNVTLSCEQNLNHDAMYWYRQDPGQGLRLIYYSQIVNDFQKGDIAEGYSVSREKKESFPLTVTSAQKNPTAFYLCASRGVQANEKLFFGSGTQLSVL.

To note about this clone: This CDR3 is also generated by other DNA sequences in the sample. The chain has TRBV19 and TRBJ2-1; D is perhaps TRBD2 (6 bases). The CDR3 has 14 residues. V lost 3 bases, J lost 0 bases, and 6 bases lay in between. CDR1 and CDR2 from the germline V gene are LNHDA and SQIVND (reference sequence). The CDR3 DNA is TGTGCCAGTAGTATCGGGGGCTCCTACAATGAGCAGTTCTTC. Its translation is CASSIGGSYNEQFF.

V usage is TRBV9 and J usage is TRBJ2-7; D unresolved. The ends were cut back, 0 bases at V and 7 bases at J, with 11 bases in the middle. The CDR3 is made up of 13 amino acids. From germline, CDR1 is SGDLS and CDR2 YYNGEE. CDR3 protein: CASSVAGQDEQYF. The CDR3 region has the DNA TGTGCCAGCAGCGTAGCTGGGCAGGATGAGCAGTACTTC.

This clone appeared a single time. The gene calls are TRBV6-4 and TRBJ1-5, with D possibly TRBD1 on 6 matching bases. Germline-derived CDR1 and CDR2 are MRHNA and SNTAGT. Trimming stripped 3 bases from V and 3 bases from J, with 12 bases between. This CDR3 region has 15 residues. CDR3 DNA sequence: TGTGCCAGCAGTGAAACAGGGACGGCCAATCAGCCCCAGCATTTT. It specifies CASSETGTANQPQHF.

This clone was recorded once. CDR3 residues: CASSFVQGWNTEAFF. DNA for the CDR3: TGTGCCAGCAGCTTCGTACAGGGCTGGAACACTGAAGCTTTCTTT. The chain combines TRBV5-8 with TRBJ1-1; D might be TRBD1 (6 bases). Germline CDR1 and CDR2: SGHTS and YDEGEE. Trimming shortened V by 2 bases and J by 1 base, and 12 bases separated the two germline ends. This CDR3 is 15 amino acids long. The full variable domain, completed using reference TRBV5-8 and TRBJ1-1, is EAGVTQSPTHLIKTRGQQATLRCSPISGHTSVYWYQQALGLGLQFLLWYDEGEERNRGNFPPRFSGRQFPNYSSELNVNALELEDSALYLCASSFVQGWNTEAFFGQGTRLTVV.

The rearrangement links TRBV9 to TRBJ2-3; TRBD2 might be the D (6 bases). CDR3 size: 15 residues. CDR1 SGDLS and CDR2 YYNGEE come from the germline V gene. Trimming left V 6 bases short and J 0 bases short, with 14 bases between. CDR3 in amino acids: CASTRRDESTDTQYF. CDR3 DNA sequence: TGTGCCAGCACAAGGCGGGACGAAAGCACAGATACGCAGTATTTT. The full variable domain, with the rest looked up from reference TRBV9 and TRBJ2-3, is DSGVTQTPKHLITATGQRVTLRCSPRSGDLSVYWYQQSLDQGLQFLIQYYNGEERAKGNILERFSAQQFPDLHSELNLSSLELGDSALYFCASTRRDESTDTQYFGPGTRLTVL.

The chain couples TRBV14 to TRBJ2-3, with D perhaps TRBD2 (6 bases). The V and J ends lost 1 base and 9 bases respectively, with 11 bases between them. The CDR3 extends over 13 amino acids. CDR1 and CDR2 from the germline V gene are SGHDN and FVKESK. The CDR3 DNA reads as TGTGCCAGCAGCCAAGGGAGGGTTGGGACGCAGTATTTT. Its protein is CASSQGRVGTQYF.

CDR3 in DNA: TGTGCCAGCAGTCCCCAGCGGGAGGTGTACGAGCAGTACTTC. Encoded protein: CASSPQREVYEQYF. V usage is TRBV28 and J usage is TRBJ2-7; 9 positions agree with TRBD2. The ends lost 5 bases at V and 4 bases at J; junction bases unmatched: 6. This CDR3 comprises 14 residues. Germline CDR1 reads MDHEN; CDR2 reads SYDVKM.

This chain uses TRBV2 with TRBJ2-5; 13 bases are shared with TRBD2. The V and J ends lost 4 bases and 5 bases, in that order; junction bases with no gene match: 4. This CDR3 comprises 15 residues. CDR1 is SNHLY and CDR2 is FYNNEI in the germline V gene. This CDR3 reads CASSAGTSGMETQYF. CDR3 nucleotide sequence: TGTGCCAGCAGTGCGGGGACTAGCGGGATGGAGACCCAGTACTTC.

J is TRBJ2-3 and V is TRBV30; no firm D call. The V and J ends lost 2 bases and 2 bases respectively, with 8 bases between them. Germline values: CDR1 GTSNPN, CDR2 SVGIG (reference sequence). The CDR3 is made up of 13 amino acids. The CDR3 bases are TGTGCCTGGAGTAAGCTTAACACAGATACGCAGTATTTT. Translating it yields CAWSKLNTDTQYF.

V usage is TRBV6-1 and J usage is TRBJ1-2; a weak D match, TRBD1 (6 bases). The CDR3 spans 14 residues. Germline-derived CDR1 and CDR2 are MNHNS and SASEGT. V was pared by 6 bases and J by 0 bases, with 11 bases between. CDR3: CASRDRTANYGYTF. The CDR3 DNA follows: TGTGCCAGCAGGGATAGGACAGCTAACTATGGCTACACCTTC.

This clone was seen only a few times. This chain joins TRBV9 and TRBJ1-1, with D perhaps TRBD1 (6 bases). The V end lost 4 bases, the J end lost 5 bases, and 12 bases lay between the germline ends. The germline gives CDR1 SGDLS, CDR2 YYNGEE. The CDR3 covers 13 residues. The CDR3 region is CASSLTDSTEAFF. DNA for the CDR3: TGTGCCAGCAGCCTCACGGACAGTACTGAAGCTTTCTTT.

V gene TRBV29-1 combines with J gene TRBJ2-7, with 8 bases lining up with TRBD1. The CDR3 runs to 12 residues. The V gene end was trimmed by 6 bases and the J gene end by 2 bases; junction bases not matched to a gene: 3. Germline CDR1 is SQVTM and CDR2 is ANQGSEA. CDR3 DNA sequence: TGCAGCGTACTACAGGGGGCCTACGAGCAGTACTTC. Translation gives CSVLQGAYEQYF.

The rearrangement joins TRBV19 to TRBJ2-1; 7 bases map to TRBD1. Germline V lookup: CDR1 LNHDA, CDR2 SQIVND (reference sequence). CDR3 length: 14 residues. Trimming at V came to 6 bases and at J to 4 bases, leaving 6 bases not matched to a gene. The CDR3 spells CASSGTALYNEQFF. CDR3 bases: TGTGCCAGTAGCGGGACAGCGTTATACAATGAGCAGTTCTTC.

V and J are TRBV18 and TRBJ2-7; 7 nucleotides agree with TRBD2. Germline V gene sequence: CDR1 KGHSH, CDR2 LQKENI. The CDR3 sequence is 13 residues long. After removal of 1 base from V and 3 bases from J, the junction contained 0 bases not matched to a gene. CDR3 nucleotide sequence: TGTGCCAGCTCACCACGGGGGGGCTACGAGCAGTACTTC. Its translation is CASSPRGGYEQYF.

The chain joins TRBV27 to TRBJ1-4; D unclear. Trimming stripped 2 bases from V and 8 bases from J, with 9 bases between. This CDR3 contains 13 residues. Germline V lookup: CDR1 MNHEY, CDR2 SMNVEV (reference sequence). Here the CDR3 reads CASSLKHWEKLFF. For the CDR3, the DNA is TGTGCCAGCAGTTTAAAACATTGGGAAAAACTGTTTTTT. The variable domain in full, with the rest retrieved from reference TRBV27 and TRBJ1-4, is EAQVTQNPRYLITVTGKKLTVTCSQNMNHEYMSWYRQDPGLGLRQIYYSMNVEVTDKGDVPEGYKVSRKEKRNFPLILESPSPNQTSLYFCASSLKHWEKLFFGSGTQLSVL.

The DNA for the CDR3 is TGTGCCAGTAGCTCGACACTGGGCAATCAGCCCCAGCATTTT. It codes for CASSSTLGNQPQHF. The chain couples TRBV19 to TRBJ1-5; D gene unclear. Trimming took off 6 bases at V and 2 bases at J, with 11 bases between the two ends. The germline CDR1 and CDR2 sequences are LNHDA and SQIVND (reference sequence). The CDR3 runs to 14 residues.

This clone was seen once. This chain links TRBV28 with TRBJ1-5; D perhaps matches TRBD1 (6 bases). The germline gives CDR1 MDHEN, CDR2 SYDVKM. This CDR3 region has 14 residues. The V end lost 3 bases, the J end lost 6 bases, and 12 bases lay between the germline ends. CDR3 sequence reads: CASSLRGTGQPQHF. CDR3 sequence (DNA): TGTGCCAGCAGTTTGAGGGGGACGGGTCAGCCCCAGCATTTT.

The gene calls are TRBV7-8 and TRBJ1-2, with D perhaps TRBD1 (6 bases). This CDR3 spans 14 amino acids. The germline gives CDR1 SGHVS, CDR2 FQNEAQ. Trimming cost V 5 bases and J 8 bases, with 18 bases left between them. CDR3 DNA: TGTGCCAGCAGCATGAGGTCAGGGGACGGGGGCTACACCTTC. It codes for CASSMRSGDGGYTF.

This chain connects TRBV15 to TRBJ1-5; perhaps TRBD1 as D (5 bases). The V and J ends lost 6 bases and 0 bases respectively, with 15 bases between them. Germline CDR1 LNHNV, CDR2 YYDKDF (reference sequence). This CDR3 has 16 residues. CDR3 residues: CATRGGADYSNQPQHF. CDR3 DNA sequence: TGTGCCACCAGGGGCGGGGCAGATTATAGCAATCAGCCCCAGCATTTT.

Here the CDR3 DNA reads TGTGCCATCGGAGTAAATGAGCAGTTCTTC. The encoded protein is CAIGVNEQFF. The chain combines TRBV10-3 with TRBJ2-1; D is undetermined. CDR1 is ENHRY and CDR2 is SYGVKD in the germline V gene. The CDR3 has 10 amino acids. Trimming took off 8 bases at V and 7 bases at J, with 6 bases between the two ends.

The V and J genes are TRBV19 and TRBJ2-7, with a possible D match to TRBD2 (5 bases). V lost 7 bases, J lost 2 bases, and 24 bases lay in between. Germline V CDR1 and CDR2: LNHDA, SQIVND (reference sequence). The CDR3 loop spans 17 amino acids. The CDR3 DNA reads TGTGCCAGTATCCCACGACATGGCGGGCAAACTCCCTACGAGCAGTACTTC. This encodes CASIPRHGGQTPYEQYF.

Regarding this clone: Germline and junction disagree at one end, which may indicate a read error. The rearrangement uses TRBV27 and TRBJ1-2, with TRBD1 matching 9 bases. The CDR3 runs to 10 residues. In germline, CDR1 is MNHEY, CDR2 SMNVEV (reference sequence). The CDR3 reads CASSLTGGGF. DNA of the CDR3: TGTGCCAGCAGTTTGACAGGGGGGGGCTTC.

The chain couples TRBV30 to TRBJ1-4; D call uncertain. Trimming took 4 bases from V and 0 from J, leaving 12 bases between them. The V gene's germline CDR1 is GTSNPN and CDR2 SVGIG (reference sequence). This CDR3 is 15 amino acids long. CDR3 nucleotide sequence: TGTGCCTGGAAGGAGAAACCTGCAACTAATGAAAAACTGTTTTTT. Its protein product is CAWKEKPATNEKLFF.

The chain joins TRBV7-9 to TRBJ1-1, with D tentatively TRBD1 (5 bases). The ends were cut back, 1 base at V and 0 bases at J, with 9 bases in the middle. The CDR3 extends over 15 amino acids. From germline, CDR1 is SEHNR and CDR2 FQNEAQ (reference sequence). CDR3 region: CASSLVGALNTEAFF. The CDR3 bases are TGTGCCAGCAGCTTAGTAGGGGCGTTGAACACTGAAGCTTTCTTT.

V gene TRBV25-1 combines with J gene TRBJ2-2, with D possibly TRBD2 on 7 matching bases. Deletions cut 2 bases from V and 6 bases from J, with 10 bases between. Looked up from germline, CDR1 is MGHDK and CDR2 is SYGVNS. CDR3 length: 14 amino acids. The DNA for the CDR3 is TGTGCCAGCAGTGAAGGGGAGGGGGCCGGGGAGCTGTTTTTT. Protein product: CASSEGEGAGELFF. The full variable domain, completed using reference TRBV25-1 and TRBJ2-2, is EADIYQTPRYLVIGTGKKITLECSQTMGHDKMYWYQQDPGMELHLIHYSYGVNSTEKGDLSSESTVSRIRTEHFPLTLESARPSHTSQYLCASSEGEGAGELFFGEGSRLTVL.

This sequence joins TRBV13 and TRBJ2-1, with TRBD2 matching over 8 bases. From germline, CDR1 is PRHDT and CDR2 FYEKMQ (reference sequence). The CDR3 spans 17 residues. The V and J ends lost 1 base and 1 base, in that order; junction bases with no gene match: 6. The DNA for the CDR3 is TGTGCCAGCAGCTTAGAACCTAGCGGGCTTTCCTACAATGAGCAGTTCTTC. Translated, it gives CASSLEPSGLSYNEQFF.

The rearrangement joins TRBV18 to TRBJ2-1; 9 nucleotides agree with TRBD2. Germline V gives CDR1 KGHSH, CDR2 LQKENI. This CDR3 has 15 residues. Trimming took 6 bases from V and 4 from J; bases not matched to a gene: 7. CDR3 residues: CASSQGTSGYNEQFF. The DNA of the CDR3 is TGTGCCAGCTCGCAGGGAACTAGCGGGTACAATGAGCAGTTCTTC.

The rearrangement links TRBV10-1 to TRBJ1-4; D not certain. The CDR3 is made up of 9 amino acids. Trimming took off 7 bases at V and 15 bases at J, with 9 bases between the two ends. Germline CDR1 is WNHNN and CDR2 is SYGVQD (reference sequence). The CDR3 protein is CASMRLVFF. Here the CDR3 DNA reads TGCGCCAGCATGAGGTTAGTGTTTTTT.

The CDR3 nucleotides are TGTGCCAACCCCAGATCCAGGACACGGAGAATTGATAACTATGGCTACACCTTC. Translated: CANPRSRTRRIDNYGYTF. The chain uses TRBV6-4 and TRBJ1-2, with D possibly matching TRBD1 (5 bases). Germline V gives CDR1 MRHNA, CDR2 SNTAGT. V lost 10 bases and J 1 base, leaving 28 bases between the germline ends. This CDR3 contains 18 residues.

The chain is built from TRBV5-1 and TRBJ2-2; D possibly corresponds to TRBD2 (6 bases). There are 15 residues in the CDR3. V lost 0 bases, J lost 6 bases, and 12 bases lay in between. Germline V gives CDR1 SGHRS, CDR2 YFSETQ. The DNA of the CDR3 is TGCGCCAGCAGCTTGGAAACGGGAGTGGCCGGGGAGCTGTTTTTT. Its protein is CASSLETGVAGELFF.